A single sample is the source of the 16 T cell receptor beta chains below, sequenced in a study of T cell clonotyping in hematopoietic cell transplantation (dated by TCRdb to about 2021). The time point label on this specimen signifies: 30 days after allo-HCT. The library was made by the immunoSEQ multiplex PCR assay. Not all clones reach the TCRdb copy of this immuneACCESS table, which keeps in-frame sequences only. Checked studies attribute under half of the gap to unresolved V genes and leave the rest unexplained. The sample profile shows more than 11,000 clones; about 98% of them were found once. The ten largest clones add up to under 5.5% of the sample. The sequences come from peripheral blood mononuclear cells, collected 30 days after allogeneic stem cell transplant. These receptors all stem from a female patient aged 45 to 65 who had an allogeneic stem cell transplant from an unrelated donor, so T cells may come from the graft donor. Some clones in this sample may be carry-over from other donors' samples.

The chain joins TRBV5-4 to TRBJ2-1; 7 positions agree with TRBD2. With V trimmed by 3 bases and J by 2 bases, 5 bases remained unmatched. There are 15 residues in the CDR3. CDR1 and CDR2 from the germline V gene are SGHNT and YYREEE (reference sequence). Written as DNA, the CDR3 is TGTGCCAGCAGCTCCGTCCGGGGGGCCTACAATGAGCAGTTCTTC. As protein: CASSSVRGAYNEQFF.

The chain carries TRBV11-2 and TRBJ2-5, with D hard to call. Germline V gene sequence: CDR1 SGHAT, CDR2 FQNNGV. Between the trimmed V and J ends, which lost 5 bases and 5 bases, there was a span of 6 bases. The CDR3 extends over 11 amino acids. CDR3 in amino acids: CASSTRETQYF. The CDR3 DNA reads TGTGCCAGCAGCACTCGGGAGACCCAGTACTTC.

The CDR3 coding sequence is TGCAGCGTGAAGACAGGGACCACATCCCCGAACACTGAAGCTTTCTTT. Translation: CSVKTGTTSPNTEAFF. The chain joins TRBV29-1 to TRBJ1-1; 7 bases map to TRBD1. Germline assignment: CDR1 SQVTM and CDR2 ANQGSEA. This CDR3 spans 16 amino acids. V trimming: 6 bases; J trimming: 1 base; junction bases outside the gene matches: 14.

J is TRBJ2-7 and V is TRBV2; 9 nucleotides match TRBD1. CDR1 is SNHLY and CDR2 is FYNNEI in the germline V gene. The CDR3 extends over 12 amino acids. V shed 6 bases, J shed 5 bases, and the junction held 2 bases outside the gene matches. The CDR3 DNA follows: TGTGCCAGCAGAACAGGGGGCAACGAGCAGTACTTC. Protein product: CASRTGGNEQYF.

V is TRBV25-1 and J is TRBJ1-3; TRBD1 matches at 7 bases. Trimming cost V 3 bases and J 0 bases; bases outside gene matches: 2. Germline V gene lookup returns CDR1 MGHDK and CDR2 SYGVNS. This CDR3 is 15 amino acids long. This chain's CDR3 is CASSDTGVSGNTIYF. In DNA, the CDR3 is TGTGCCAGCAGTGATACAGGGGTCTCTGGAAACACCATATATTTT.

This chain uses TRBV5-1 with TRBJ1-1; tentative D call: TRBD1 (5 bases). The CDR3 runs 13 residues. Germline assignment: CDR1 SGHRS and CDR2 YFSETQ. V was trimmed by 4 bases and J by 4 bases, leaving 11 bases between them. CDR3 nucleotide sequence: TGCGCCAGCAGCCAACAGGCTGGCACTGAAGCTTTCTTT. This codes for CASSQQAGTEAFF.

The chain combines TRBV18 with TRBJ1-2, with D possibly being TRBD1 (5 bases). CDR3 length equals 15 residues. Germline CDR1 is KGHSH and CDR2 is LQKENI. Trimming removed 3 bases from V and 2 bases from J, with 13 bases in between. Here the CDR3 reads CASSPAGTPNYGYTF. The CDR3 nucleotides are TGTGCCAGCTCACCCGCCGGGACGCCCAACTATGGCTACACCTTC.

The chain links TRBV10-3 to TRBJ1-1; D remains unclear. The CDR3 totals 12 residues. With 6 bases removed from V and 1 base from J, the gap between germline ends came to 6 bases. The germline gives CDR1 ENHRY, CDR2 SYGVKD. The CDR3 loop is CAIRGRNTEAFF. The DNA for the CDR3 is TGTGCCATCAGGGGGAGGAACACTGAAGCTTTCTTT.

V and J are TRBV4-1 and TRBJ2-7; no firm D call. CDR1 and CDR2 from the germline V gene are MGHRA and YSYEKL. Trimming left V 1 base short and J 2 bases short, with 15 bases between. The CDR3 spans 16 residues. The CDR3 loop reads CASSQANLAVPYEQYF. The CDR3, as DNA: TGCGCCAGCAGCCAAGCTAACCTCGCAGTTCCCTACGAGCAGTACTTC.

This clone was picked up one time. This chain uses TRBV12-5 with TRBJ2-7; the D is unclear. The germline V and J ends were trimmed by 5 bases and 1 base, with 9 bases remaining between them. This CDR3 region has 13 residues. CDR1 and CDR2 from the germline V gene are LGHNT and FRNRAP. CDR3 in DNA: TGTGCTAGTGGTCCGACAAATTCCTACGAGCAGTACTTC. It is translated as CASGPTNSYEQYF.

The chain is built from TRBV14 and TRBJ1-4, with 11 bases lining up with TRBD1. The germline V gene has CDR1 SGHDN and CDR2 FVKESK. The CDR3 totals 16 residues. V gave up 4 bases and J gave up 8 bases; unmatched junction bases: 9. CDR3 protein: CASSLGQGARREKLFF. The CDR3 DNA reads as TGTGCCAGCAGCCTTGGACAGGGGGCGCGCAGGGAAAAACTGTTTTTT.

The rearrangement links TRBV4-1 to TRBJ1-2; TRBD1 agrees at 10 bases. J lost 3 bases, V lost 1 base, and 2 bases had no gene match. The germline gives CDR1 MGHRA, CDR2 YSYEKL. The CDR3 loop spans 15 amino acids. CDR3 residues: CASSQGDRGHYGYTF. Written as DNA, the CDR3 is TGCGCCAGCAGCCAAGGGGACAGGGGCCACTATGGCTACACCTTC.

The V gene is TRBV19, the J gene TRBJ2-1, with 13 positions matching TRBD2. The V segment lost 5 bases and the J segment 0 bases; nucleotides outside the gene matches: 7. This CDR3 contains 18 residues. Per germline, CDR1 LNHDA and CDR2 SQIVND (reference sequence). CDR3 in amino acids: CASSSTSGRPSSYNEQFF. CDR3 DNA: TGTGCCAGTAGTTCGACTAGCGGGAGGCCCTCCTCCTACAATGAGCAGTTCTTC.

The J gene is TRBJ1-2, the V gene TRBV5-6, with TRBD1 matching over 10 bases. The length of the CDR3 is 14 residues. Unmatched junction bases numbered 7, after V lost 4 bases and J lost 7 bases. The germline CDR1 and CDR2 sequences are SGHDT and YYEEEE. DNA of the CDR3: TGTGCCAGCAGCGGTACCGGGACAGGGGTTGGCTACACCTTC. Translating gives CASSGTGTGVGYTF.

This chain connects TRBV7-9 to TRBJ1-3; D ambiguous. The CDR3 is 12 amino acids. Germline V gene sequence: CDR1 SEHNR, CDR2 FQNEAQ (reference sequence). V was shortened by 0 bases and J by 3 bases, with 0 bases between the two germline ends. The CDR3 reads CASSLAGNTIYF. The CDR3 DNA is TGTGCCAGCAGCTTAGCTGGAAACACCATATATTTT. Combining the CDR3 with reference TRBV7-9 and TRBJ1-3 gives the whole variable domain DTGVSQNPRHKITKRGQNVTFRCDPISEHNRLYWYRQTLGQGPEFLTYFQNEAQLEKSRLLSDRFSAERPKGSFSTLEIQRTEQGDSAMYLCASSLAGNTIYFGEGSWLTVV.

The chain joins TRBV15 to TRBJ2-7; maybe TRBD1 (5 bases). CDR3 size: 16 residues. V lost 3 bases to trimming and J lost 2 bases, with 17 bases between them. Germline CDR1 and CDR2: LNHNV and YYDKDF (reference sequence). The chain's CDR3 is CATSSSIRRVAYEQYF. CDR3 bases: TGTGCCACCAGCAGCTCGATTCGCAGGGTAGCCTACGAGCAGTACTTC.